The text below deals with one TCR beta chain. What it recognizes is unknown. Between the trimmed V and J ends, which lost 3 bases and 5 bases, there was a span of 13 bases. Germline V lookup: CDR1 KGHSH, CDR2 LQKENI. The CDR3 contains 14 residues. Documented time point: pre-treatment baseline. At 12 weeks after first infusion, RECIST 1.1 defined response for most patients. This sample was included in a study of blood T cell dynamics during melanoma immunotherapy. Findings and limits, study-wide: Unlike progressors, later disease-control patients had W3 repertoires gaining clonality or diversity.

Assay: immunoSEQ multiplex PCR; the TCRdb copy retains only in-frame clones and omits some. The sample consists of some 4,300 clones, approximately 80% of them appearing once. This receptor was identified in a human donor with melanoma. Sequencing used blood, obtained from a patient treated with checkpoint blockade. The J gene is TRBJ1-1, the V gene TRBV18; D is ambiguous. The CDR3 loop is CASSPGVGRTEAFF. CDR3 sequence (DNA): TGTGCCAGCTCACCCGGTGTGGGTAGGACTGAAGCTTTCTTT.